Listed here are 22 T cell receptor beta chains from one sample, sequenced in a study of spatial heterogeneity in lung cancer (dated by TCRdb to between 2019 and 2020). The protocol used for the library was 5' RACE. TCRdb names NextSeq 500 as the instrument used. TCRdb trimmed public reads at Q25 via fastp, called clones via MiXCR and kept in-frame beta chains. Every entry covers one CDR3 protein and lists the most common genes and DNA from its rows. The sample table contains about 85,000 distinct CDR3 sequences; only one count was recorded for roughly a fifth of them. Around 5.9% of the sample rests with the top ten. The time point label for this specimen denotes: sample taken at primary tumor resection. TCR sequencing used whole RNA extracted from tumor and nontumor lung tissue, or from cryopreserved PBMC samples, without cell sorting. This material consisted of PBMCs, taken at surgery. Receptors were obtained from a male donor with early-stage non-small cell lung cancer.

This chain links TRBV7-8 with TRBJ1-3; D possibly corresponds to TRBD1 (6 bases). The CDR3 is 15 residues long. V was cut by 8 bases and J by 3 bases, with 17 bases left in between. CDR1 is SGHVS and CDR2 is FQNEAQ in the germline V gene. The CDR3 region is CASLPGTGIGNTIYF. CDR3 nucleotides: TGTGCCAGCCTCCCCGGCACAGGGATTGGAAACACCATATATTTT.

The table lists this clonotype with many counts. V and J are TRBV11-2 and TRBJ1-5, with D possibly TRBD1 on 6 matching bases. Trimming left V 2 bases short and J 5 bases short, with 13 bases between. Germline assignment: CDR1 SGHAT and CDR2 FQNNGV. The CDR3 runs 15 residues. CDR3 amino acids: CASSLSGDSYQPQHF. In DNA form, the CDR3 reads TGTGCCAGCAGCTTATCAGGGGACTCCTATCAGCCCCAGCATTTT.

The rearrangement links TRBV27 to TRBJ1-1; TRBD1 is a possible D gene (5 bases). CDR3 length equals 13 residues. Germline V gene sequence: CDR1 MNHEY, CDR2 SMNVEV (reference sequence). Trimming took 1 base from V and 7 from J, leaving 10 bases between them. The CDR3 is CASSLYRRGEAFF. CDR3 coding DNA: TGTGCCAGCAGTTTATACAGGAGAGGTGAAGCTTTCTTT.

In this sample, this clonotype turned up a few times. The J gene is TRBJ2-2, the V gene TRBV7-6; D uncertain. The CDR3 sequence is 15 residues long. Germline V gene lookup returns CDR1 SGHVS and CDR2 FNYEAQ. Trimming shortened V by 8 bases and J by 7 bases, and 20 bases separated the two germline ends. CDR3 DNA: TGTGCCAGCGCCCCGGGCTTGACATCGGGCGGGGAGCTGTTTTTT. As protein: CASAPGLTSGGELFF.

This clonotype came up many times. This chain links TRBV6-2 or TRBV6-3 with TRBJ2-4; D gene ambiguous. V lost 2 bases and J lost 0, with 8 bases in between. CDR3 length: 15 residues. CDR1 is MNHEY and CDR2 is SVGEGT in the germline V gene. The CDR3 sequence is CASSYGRVAKNIQYF. The CDR3 DNA is TGTGCCAGCAGTTACGGACGGGTAGCCAAAAACATTCAGTACTTC.

This clonotype has a count of ten or more. The rearrangement uses TRBV20-1 and TRBJ2-7, with D hard to call. The germline V gene has CDR1 DFQATT and CDR2 SNEGSKA (reference sequence). V lost 6 bases to trimming and J lost 2 bases, with 8 bases between them. The CDR3 totals 11 residues. The CDR3 loop reads CSAPDTYEQYF. The CDR3 region has the DNA TGCAGTGCACCAGATACCTACGAGCAGTACTTC.

This clonotype was counted a few times. The chain joins TRBV14 to TRBJ2-1; 8 bases are a match to TRBD1. Trimming at V came to 3 bases and at J to 2 bases, leaving 6 bases not matched to a gene. The germline V gene encodes CDR1 SGHDN and CDR2 FVKESK. The length of the CDR3 is 16 residues. The CDR3 loop is CASSHLGQGTYNEQFF. The CDR3 coding sequence is TGTGCCAGCAGCCATTTAGGACAGGGAACCTACAATGAGCAGTTCTTC.

This chain uses TRBV24-1 with TRBJ2-2; D remains ambiguous. The CDR3 is 13 amino acids. Germline CDR1 and CDR2: KGHDR and SFDVKD. Trimming removed 4 bases at V and 7 bases at J, with 9 bases between. The CDR3 spells CATSDDWVGELFF. CDR3 nucleotides: TGTGCCACCAGTGACGACTGGGTCGGGGAGCTGTTTTTT.

This chain uses TRBV19 with TRBJ1-6, with 7 nucleotides matching TRBD1. Germline CDR1 reads LNHDA; CDR2 reads SQIVND (reference sequence). The CDR3 is 20 residues long. The V and J ends lost 5 bases and 0 bases, in that order; junction bases with no gene match: 16. The CDR3 reads CASSPSLSTGKSSYNSPLHF. CDR3 DNA: TGTGCCAGTAGTCCTTCCTTATCGACAGGGAAAAGCTCCTATAATTCACCCCTCCACTTT. Full variable domain (rest looked up from reference TRBV19 and TRBJ1-6): DGGITQSPKYLFRKEGQNVTLSCEQNLNHDAMYWYRQDPGQGLRLIYYSQIVNDFQKGDIAEGYSVSREKKESFPLTVTSAQKNPTAFYLCASSPSLSTGKSSYNSPLHFGNGTRLTVT.

The chain has TRBV25-1 and TRBJ1-5; tentative D call: TRBD1 (6 bases). The CDR3 extends over 14 amino acids. Trimming cost V 3 bases and J 7 bases, with 13 bases left between them. Germline V gene lookup returns CDR1 MGHDK and CDR2 SYGVNS. The CDR3 here is CASSENRDEQPQHF. CDR3 nucleotides: TGTGCCAGCAGTGAGAACAGGGATGAGCAGCCCCAGCATTTT. Drawing the rest from reference TRBV25-1 and TRBJ1-5, the complete variable domain is EADIYQTPRYLVIGTGKKITLECSQTMGHDKMYWYQQDPGMELHLIHYSYGVNSTEKGDLSSESTVSRIRTEHFPLTLESARPSHTSQYLCASSENRDEQPQHFGDGTRLSIL.

This chain joins TRBV6-5 and TRBJ2-7, with 8 bases fitting TRBD2. V shed 4 bases, J shed 2 bases, and the junction held 7 bases outside the gene matches. Germline V lookup: CDR1 MNHEY, CDR2 SVGAGI. The CDR3 totals 15 residues. The CDR3 DNA is TGTGCCAGCAGTTCTGTAACGGGAGGGCCCTACGAGCAGTACTTC. This codes for CASSSVTGGPYEQYF.

This clonotype was recorded a few times. This chain joins TRBV9 and TRBJ1-1; D unclear. V was trimmed by 2 bases and J by 2 bases, leaving 10 bases between them. The CDR3 spans 14 residues. Germline V gives CDR1 SGDLS, CDR2 YYNGEE. The CDR3 DNA reads as TGTGCCAGCAGCGTGCGCAGTACCAACACTGAAGCTTTCTTT. It yields the protein CASSVRSTNTEAFF.

V is TRBV30 and J is TRBJ2-3; 8 bases agree with TRBD2. V lost 2 bases and J lost 3; bases outside the gene matches: 7. This CDR3 contains 15 residues. Germline V gene lookup returns CDR1 GTSNPN and CDR2 SVGIG (reference sequence). The CDR3 spells CAWSPTGGPTDTQYF. DNA for the CDR3: TGTGCCTGGAGTCCGACGGGGGGGCCTACAGATACGCAGTATTTT.

The chain has TRBV6-5 and TRBJ2-5, with D possibly being TRBD2 (6 bases). Germline V gene sequence: CDR1 MNHEY, CDR2 SVGAGI. The CDR3 length is 13 residues. The V and J ends lost 6 bases and 4 bases respectively, with 12 bases between them. The CDR3 spells CASRKEGRETQYF. Written as DNA, the CDR3 is TGTGCCAGCAGGAAGGAGGGGAGAGAGACCCAGTACTTC.

This clonotype has ten or more counts. This sequence joins TRBV4-2 and TRBJ2-3, with TRBD2 matching over 16 bases. The CDR3 covers 20 residues. Per the germline V gene, CDR1 is LGHNA and CDR2 is YNFKEQ. Unmatched junction bases numbered 9, after V lost 2 bases and J lost 1 base. As DNA, the CDR3 is TGTGCCAGCAGCCAACTCGCCGGGACTAGCGGGAGGGGTGGCACAGATACGCAGTATTTT. It specifies CASSQLAGTSGRGGTDTQYF.

This clonotype has a handful of counts. The V and J genes are TRBV4-3 and TRBJ2-3; 10 positions match TRBD1. With 0 bases clipped from V and 4 bases from J, the junction kept 1 base outside the gene matches. The CDR3 extends over 15 amino acids. Germline CDR1 reads LGHNA; CDR2 reads YSLEER. CDR3 sequence (DNA): TGCGCCAGCAGCCAAGAAGGGACAGGGGCAGATACGCAGTATTTT. This gives the protein CASSQEGTGADTQYF.

This clonotype has a handful of counts. The J gene is TRBJ2-7, the V gene TRBV28; 9 nucleotides match TRBD1. Germline V lookup: CDR1 MDHEN, CDR2 SYDVKM. The CDR3 is 14 residues long. The J segment lost 3 bases and the V segment lost 10 bases, leaving 10 bases of the junction unmatched. The CDR3 sequence is CAIGDGTGHYEQYF. The CDR3 coding sequence is TGTGCCATAGGGGATGGGACAGGGCACTACGAGCAGTACTTC.

The chain uses TRBV28 and TRBJ1-5; D may be TRBD1 (5 bases). CDR1 is MDHEN and CDR2 is SYDVKM in the germline V gene. The CDR3 loop spans 13 amino acids. The V and J ends lost 6 bases and 4 bases respectively, with 10 bases between them. Here the CDR3 reads CASRQGLNQPQHF. The CDR3 coding sequence is TGTGCCAGCAGGCAGGGCTTAAATCAGCCCCAGCATTTT.

The chain carries TRBV12-3 or TRBV12-4 and TRBJ1-5, with D unresolved. Trimming took 7 bases from V and 7 from J, leaving 17 bases between them. The CDR3 extends over 14 amino acids. CDR3 residues: CASTPSEGEQPQHF. CDR3 sequence (DNA): TGTGCCAGCACCCCTTCGGAGGGTGAGCAGCCCCAGCATTTT.

In its sample, this clonotype was seen many times. The V gene is TRBV12-3 or TRBV12-4, the J gene TRBJ1-1; the D is unclear. CDR3 length: 11 amino acids. V was clipped by 3 bases and J by 3 bases, with 2 bases between them. CDR3 sequence reads: CASSLDTEAFF. The CDR3 DNA reads as TGTGCCAGCAGTTTGGACACTGAAGCTTTCTTT.

The rearrangement links TRBV5-1 to TRBJ2-7, with D unresolved. The V end lost 1 base, the J end lost 3 bases, and 5 bases lay between the germline ends. The germline V gene has CDR1 SGHRS and CDR2 YFSETQ. The CDR3 spans 12 residues. The CDR3 loop reads CASSLSDYEQYF. For the CDR3, the DNA is TGCGCCAGCAGCTTGAGCGACTACGAGCAGTACTTC.

The sample holds a few counts of this clonotype. The chain joins TRBV7-6 to TRBJ2-5; 13 nucleotides line up with TRBD2. Per the germline V gene, CDR1 is SGHVS and CDR2 is FNYEAQ. This CDR3 spans 15 amino acids. With 5 bases clipped from V and 3 bases from J, the junction kept 3 bases outside the gene matches. CDR3 nucleotide sequence: TGTGCCAGCAGCCATGGACTAGCGGGAGAAGAGACCCAGTACTTC. Protein sequence: CASSHGLAGEETQYF.